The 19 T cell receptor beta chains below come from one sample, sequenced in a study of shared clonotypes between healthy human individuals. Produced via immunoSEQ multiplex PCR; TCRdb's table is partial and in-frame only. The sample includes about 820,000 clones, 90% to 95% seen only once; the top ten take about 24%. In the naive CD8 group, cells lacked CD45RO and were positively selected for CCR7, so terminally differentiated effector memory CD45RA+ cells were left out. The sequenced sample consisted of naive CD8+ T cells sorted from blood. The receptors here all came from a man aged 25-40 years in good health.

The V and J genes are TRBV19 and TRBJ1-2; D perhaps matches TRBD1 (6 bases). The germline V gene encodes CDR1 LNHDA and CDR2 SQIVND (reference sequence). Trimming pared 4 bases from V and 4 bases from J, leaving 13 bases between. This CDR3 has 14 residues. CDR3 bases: TGTGCCAGTAGTAAACCCGGGACAAGCTATGGCTACACCTTC. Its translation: CASSKPGTSYGYTF.

The CDR3 bases are TGTGCCAGCAGTCTTGCGGGAGGGGGCATGAACACTGAAGCTTTCTTT. Amino acids: CASSLAGGGMNTEAFF. The chain links TRBV5-4 to TRBJ1-1; 7 bases fit TRBD1. Germline-derived CDR1 and CDR2 are SGHNT and YYREEE (reference sequence). The length of the CDR3 is 16 residues. V trimming: 5 bases; J trimming: 0 bases; junction bases outside the gene matches: 10. Full variable domain (missing parts from reference TRBV5-4 and TRBJ1-1): ETGVTQSPTHLIKTRGQQVTLRCSSQSGHNTVSWYQQALGQGPQFIFQYYREEENGRGNFPPRFSGLQFPNYSSELNVNALELDDSALYLCASSLAGGGMNTEAFFGQGTRLTVV.

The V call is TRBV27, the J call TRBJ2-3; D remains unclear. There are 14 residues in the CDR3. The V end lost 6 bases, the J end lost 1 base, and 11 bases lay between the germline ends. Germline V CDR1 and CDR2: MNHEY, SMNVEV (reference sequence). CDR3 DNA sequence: TGTGCCAGCAGGCCAATAGTGGGCACAGATACGCAGTATTTT. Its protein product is CASRPIVGTDTQYF.

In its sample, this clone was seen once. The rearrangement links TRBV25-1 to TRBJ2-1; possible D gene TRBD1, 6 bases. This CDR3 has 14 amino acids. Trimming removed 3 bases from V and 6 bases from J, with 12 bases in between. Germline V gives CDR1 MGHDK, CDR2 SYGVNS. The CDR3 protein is CASSDMDSPNEQFF. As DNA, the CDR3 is TGTGCCAGCAGTGACATGGACAGCCCCAATGAGCAGTTCTTC.

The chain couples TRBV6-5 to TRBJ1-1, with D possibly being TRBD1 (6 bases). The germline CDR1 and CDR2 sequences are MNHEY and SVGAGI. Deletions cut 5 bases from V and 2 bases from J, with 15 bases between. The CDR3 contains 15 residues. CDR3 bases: TGTGCCAGCAGTCCTTTTGGGGGCCTCAACACTGAAGCTTTCTTT. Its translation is CASSPFGGLNTEAFF.

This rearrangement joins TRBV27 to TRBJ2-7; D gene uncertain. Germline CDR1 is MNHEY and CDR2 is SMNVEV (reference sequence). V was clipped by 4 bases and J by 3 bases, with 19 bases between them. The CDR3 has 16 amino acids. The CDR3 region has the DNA TGTGCCAGCAGTTATTCCATGGGCGGAACTCACTACGAGCAGTACTTC. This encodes CASSYSMGGTHYEQYF.

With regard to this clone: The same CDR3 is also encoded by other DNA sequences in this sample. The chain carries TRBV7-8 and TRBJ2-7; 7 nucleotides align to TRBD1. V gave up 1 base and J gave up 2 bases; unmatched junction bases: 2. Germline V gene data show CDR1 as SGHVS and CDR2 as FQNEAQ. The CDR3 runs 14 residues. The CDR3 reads CASSLGGGPYEQYF. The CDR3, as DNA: TGTGCCAGCAGCTTAGGAGGGGGCCCCTACGAGCAGTACTTC. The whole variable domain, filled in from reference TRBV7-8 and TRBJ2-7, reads GAGVSQSPRYKVAKRGQDVALRCDPISGHVSLFWYQQALGQGPEFLTYFQNEAQLDKSGLPSDRFFAERPEGSVSTLKIQRTQQEDSAVYLCASSLGGGPYEQYFGPGTRLTVT.

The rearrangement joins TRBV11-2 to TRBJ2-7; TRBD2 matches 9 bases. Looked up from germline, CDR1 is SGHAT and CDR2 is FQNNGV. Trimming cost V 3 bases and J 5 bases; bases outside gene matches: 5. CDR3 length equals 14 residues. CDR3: CASSFPGLAHEQYF. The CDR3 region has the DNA TGTGCCAGCAGCTTTCCCGGACTAGCGCACGAGCAGTACTTC.

CDR3 sequence (DNA): TGTGCCAGCAGTGACGCTCTTCGGGATACGCAGTATTTT. It codes for CASSDALRDTQYF. The chain is built from TRBV2 and TRBJ2-3; D not certain. V was clipped by 3 bases and J by 6 bases, with 10 bases between them. This CDR3 is 13 amino acids long. Germline V gene sequence: CDR1 SNHLY, CDR2 FYNNEI.

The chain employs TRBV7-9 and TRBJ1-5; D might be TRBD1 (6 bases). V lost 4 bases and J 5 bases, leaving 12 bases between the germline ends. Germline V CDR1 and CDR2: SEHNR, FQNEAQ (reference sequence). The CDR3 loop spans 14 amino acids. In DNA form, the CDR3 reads TGTGCCAGCAGCTCCCCCGGGGGGCATCAGCCCCAGCATTTT. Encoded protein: CASSSPGGHQPQHF.

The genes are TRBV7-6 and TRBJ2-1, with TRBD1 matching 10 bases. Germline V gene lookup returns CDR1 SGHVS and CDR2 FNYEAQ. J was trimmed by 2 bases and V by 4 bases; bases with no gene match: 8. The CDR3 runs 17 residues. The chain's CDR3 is CASSSRTGGIPYNEQFF. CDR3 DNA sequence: TGTGCCAGCAGCTCACGGACAGGGGGGATCCCCTACAATGAGCAGTTCTTC.

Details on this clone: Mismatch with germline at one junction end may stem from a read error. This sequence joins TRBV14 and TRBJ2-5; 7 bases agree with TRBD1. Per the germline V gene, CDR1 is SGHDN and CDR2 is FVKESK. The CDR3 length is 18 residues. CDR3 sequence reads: CASSQGPSEGAQGETQYF. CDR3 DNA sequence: TGTGCCAGCAGTCAAGGCCCCAGTGAGGGGGCGCAAGGGGAGACCCAGTACTTC.

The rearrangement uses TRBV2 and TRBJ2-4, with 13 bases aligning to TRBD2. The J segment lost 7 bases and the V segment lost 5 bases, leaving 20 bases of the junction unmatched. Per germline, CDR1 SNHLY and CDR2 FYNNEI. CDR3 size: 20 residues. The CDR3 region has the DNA TGTGCCAGCAGTTTTCCGGGACTAGCGGGAACTCGGGAGGCGGGGAACATTCAGTACTTC. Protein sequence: CASSFPGLAGTREAGNIQYF.

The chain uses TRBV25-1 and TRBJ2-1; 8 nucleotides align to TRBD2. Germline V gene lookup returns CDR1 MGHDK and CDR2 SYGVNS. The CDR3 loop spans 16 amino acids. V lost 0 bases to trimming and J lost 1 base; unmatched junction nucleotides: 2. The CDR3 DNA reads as TGTGCCAGCAGTGAATATCGGGAGGGGTCCTACAATGAGCAGTTCTTC. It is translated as CASSEYREGSYNEQFF.

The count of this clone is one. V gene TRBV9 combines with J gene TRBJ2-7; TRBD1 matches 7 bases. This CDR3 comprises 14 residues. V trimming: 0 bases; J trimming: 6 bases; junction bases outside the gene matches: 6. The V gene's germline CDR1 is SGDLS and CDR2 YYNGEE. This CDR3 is CASSVEMTGSEQYF. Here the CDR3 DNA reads TGTGCCAGCAGCGTAGAAATGACAGGGTCCGAGCAGTACTTC.

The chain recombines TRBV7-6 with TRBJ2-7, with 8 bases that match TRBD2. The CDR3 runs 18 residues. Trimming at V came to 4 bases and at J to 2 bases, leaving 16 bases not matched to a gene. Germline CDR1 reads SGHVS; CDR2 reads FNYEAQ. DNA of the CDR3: TGTGCCAGCAGCTCCCACTCCGGGAGGGGTGGGAGGGCCTACGAGCAGTACTTC. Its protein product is CASSSHSGRGGRAYEQYF.

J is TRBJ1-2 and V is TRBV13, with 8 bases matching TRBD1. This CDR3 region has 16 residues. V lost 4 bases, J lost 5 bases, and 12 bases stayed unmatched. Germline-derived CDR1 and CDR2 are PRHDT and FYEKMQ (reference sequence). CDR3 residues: CASSSAGQEVRYGYTF. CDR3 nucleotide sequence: TGTGCCAGCAGCTCAGCGGGACAGGAGGTCCGGTATGGCTACACCTTC.

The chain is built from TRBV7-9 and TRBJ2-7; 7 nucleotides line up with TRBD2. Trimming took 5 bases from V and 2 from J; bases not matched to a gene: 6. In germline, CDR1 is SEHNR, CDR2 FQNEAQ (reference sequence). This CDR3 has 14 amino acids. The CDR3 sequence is CASSSRDYPYEQYF. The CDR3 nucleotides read TGTGCCAGCAGCAGCCGGGACTACCCCTACGAGCAGTACTTC.

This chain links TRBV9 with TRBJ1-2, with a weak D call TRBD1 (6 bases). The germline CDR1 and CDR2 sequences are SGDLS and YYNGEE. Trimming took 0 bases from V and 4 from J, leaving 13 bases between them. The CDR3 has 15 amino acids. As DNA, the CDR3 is TGTGCCAGCAGCGTAGCTGGAGGGGGAAGCTATGGCTACACCTTC. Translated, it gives CASSVAGGGSYGYTF.